This TCR beta chain derives from a study of blood T cell repertoires in COVID-19. V lost 5 bases to trimming and J lost 4 bases; unmatched junction nucleotides: 5. The CDR3 sequence is 16 residues long. Per germline, CDR1 SGHTA and CDR2 FQGTGA. Clones were read by immunoSEQ multiplex PCR, and TCRdb kept only the in-frame ones, dropping some. The data contain about 250,000 clones, over 75% of them seen just once; the ten biggest clones take up 3.5% to 5.5%. V is TRBV7-3 and J is TRBJ2-2; 12 bases are shared with TRBD1. The sequence was obtained from a woman in her 30s who had recovered from COVID-19. Sequencing was done on a sample of PBMCs or T cells enriched from blood (not recorded which). Written as DNA, the CDR3 is TGTGCCAGCAGCCCCGGGGACAGGGGGCCCACCGGGGAGCTGTTTTTT. Protein sequence: CASSPGDRGPTGELFF.